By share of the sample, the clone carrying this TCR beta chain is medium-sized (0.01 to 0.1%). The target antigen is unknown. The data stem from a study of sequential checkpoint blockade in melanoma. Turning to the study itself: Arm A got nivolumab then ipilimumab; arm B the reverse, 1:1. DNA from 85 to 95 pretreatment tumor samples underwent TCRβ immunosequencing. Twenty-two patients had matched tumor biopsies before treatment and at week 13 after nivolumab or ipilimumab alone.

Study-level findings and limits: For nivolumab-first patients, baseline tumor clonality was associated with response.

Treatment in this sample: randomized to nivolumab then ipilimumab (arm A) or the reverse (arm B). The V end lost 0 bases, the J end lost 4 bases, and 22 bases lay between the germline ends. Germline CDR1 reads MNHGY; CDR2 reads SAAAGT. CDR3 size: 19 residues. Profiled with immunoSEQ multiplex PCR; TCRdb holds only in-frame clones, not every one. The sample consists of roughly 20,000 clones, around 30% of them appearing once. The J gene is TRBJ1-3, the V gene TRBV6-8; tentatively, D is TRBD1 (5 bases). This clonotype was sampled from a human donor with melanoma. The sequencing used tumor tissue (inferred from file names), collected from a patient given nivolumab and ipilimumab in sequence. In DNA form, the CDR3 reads TGTGCCAGCAGTTACTCGATGGTGGCAGGGCAATCGTCCGGAAACACCATATATTTT. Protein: CASSYSMVAGQSSGNTIYF.